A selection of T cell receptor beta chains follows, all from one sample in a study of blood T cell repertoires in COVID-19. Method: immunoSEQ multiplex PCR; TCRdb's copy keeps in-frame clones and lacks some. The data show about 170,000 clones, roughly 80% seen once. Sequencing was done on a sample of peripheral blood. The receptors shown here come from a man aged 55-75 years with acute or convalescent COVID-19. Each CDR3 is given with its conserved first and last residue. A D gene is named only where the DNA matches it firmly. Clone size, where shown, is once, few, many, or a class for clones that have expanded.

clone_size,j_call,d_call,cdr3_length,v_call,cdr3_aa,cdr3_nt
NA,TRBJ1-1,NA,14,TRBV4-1,CASRLPGGGTEAFF,TGCGCCAGCAGACTCCCCGGGGGGGGGACTGAAGCTTTCTTT
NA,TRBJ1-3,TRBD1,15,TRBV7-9,CASSHSGGSGNTIYF,TGTGCCAGCAGCCACTCAGGGGGCTCTGGAAACACCATATATTTT
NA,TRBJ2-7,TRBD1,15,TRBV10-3,CAISESGQVTYEQYF,TGTGCCATCAGTGAGTCGGGACAGGTCACCTACGAGCAGTACTTC
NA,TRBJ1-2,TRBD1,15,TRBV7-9,CASSLPGQGVNGYTF,TGTGCCAGCAGCTTACCCGGACAGGGGGTAAATGGCTACACCTTC
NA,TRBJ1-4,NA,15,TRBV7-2,CASSPREGTNEKLFF,TGTGCCAGCAGCCCCCGCGAGGGAACTAATGAAAAACTGTTTTTT
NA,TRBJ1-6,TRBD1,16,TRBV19,CASTQGAWEYNSPLHF,TGTGCCAGTACTCAGGGGGCGTGGGAATATAATTCACCCCTCCACTTT
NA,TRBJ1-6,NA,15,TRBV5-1,CASSLFGQSNSPLHF,TGCGCCAGCAGCTTGTTCGGACAGAGTAATTCACCCCTCCACTTT
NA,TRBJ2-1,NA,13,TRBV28,CASSMGLYNEQFF,TGTGCCAGCAGTATGGGACTCTACAATGAGCAGTTCTTC
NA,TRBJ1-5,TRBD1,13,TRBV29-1,CSVGVQGDQPQHF,TGCAGCGTTGGGGTACAGGGGGATCAGCCCCAGCATTTT
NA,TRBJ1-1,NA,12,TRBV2,CASSESRVKAFF,TGTGCCAGCAGTGAAAGCAGGGTAAAGGCTTTCTTT
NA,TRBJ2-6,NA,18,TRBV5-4,CASSPLLLQGSGANVLTF,TGTGCCAGCAGCCCTCTCCTTCTCCAGGGCTCTGGGGCCAACGTCCTGACTTTC
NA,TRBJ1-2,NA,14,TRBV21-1,CASSALTGRYGYTF,TGTGCCAGCAGCGCGCTGACAGGGCGCTATGGCTACACCTTC
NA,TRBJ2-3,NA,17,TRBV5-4,CASSFGQKNRFTDTQYF,TGTGCCAGCAGCTTTGGACAGAAAAATAGGTTCACAGATACGCAGTATTTT
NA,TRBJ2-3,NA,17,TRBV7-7,CASSRGAGLSSTDTQYF,TGTGCCAGCAGCCGGGGGGCCGGTCTGTCAAGCACAGATACGCAGTATTTT
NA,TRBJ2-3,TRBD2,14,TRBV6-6,CASSLRGGLDTQYF,TGTGCCAGCAGTTTGCGGGGGGGCTTAGATACGCAGTATTTT
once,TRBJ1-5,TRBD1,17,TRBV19,CASSPGGTGGSNQPQHF,TGTGCCAGTAGTCCGGGGGGGACAGGGGGAAGCAATCAGCCCCAGCATTTT
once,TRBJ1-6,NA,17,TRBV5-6,CASSLEDRSSYNSPLHF,TGTGCCAGCAGCTTGGAAGACAGAAGCTCCTATAATTCACCCCTCCACTTT
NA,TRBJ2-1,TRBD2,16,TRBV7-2,CASSLVPAGRGNEQFF,TGTGCCAGCAGCTTAGTGCCAGCGGGGAGGGGAAATGAGCAGTTCTTC
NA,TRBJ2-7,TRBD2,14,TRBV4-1,CASSQPSGVGEQYF,TGCGCCAGCAGCCAGCCTAGCGGGGTAGGCGAGCAGTACTTC
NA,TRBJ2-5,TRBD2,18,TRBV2,CASSDPSRVAGGGETQYF,TGTGCCAGCAGTGACCCCTCTCGGGTAGCGGGGGGTGGAGAGACCCAGTACTTC
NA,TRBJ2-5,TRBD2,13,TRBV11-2,CASIRGGHETQYF,TGTGCCAGCATCCGGGGGGGCCATGAGACCCAGTACTTC
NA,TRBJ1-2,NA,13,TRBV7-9,CASSLGTAYGYTF,TGTGCCAGCAGCTTAGGGACAGCCTATGGCTACACCTTC
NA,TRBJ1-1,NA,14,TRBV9,CASSPKGGPTEAFF,TGTGCCAGCAGCCCTAAGGGGGGGCCCACTGAAGCTTTCTTT
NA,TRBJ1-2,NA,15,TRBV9,CASSTPWGANYGYTF,TGTGCCAGCAGCACCCCGTGGGGGGCTAACTATGGCTACACCTTC
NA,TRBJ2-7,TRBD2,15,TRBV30,CAWTWGSGGAYEQYF,TGTGCCTGGACTTGGGGGAGCGGGGGGGCCTACGAGCAGTACTTC
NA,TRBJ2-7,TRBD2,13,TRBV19,CASSGTVLYEQYF,TGTGCCAGCAGCGGGACGGTCCTCTACGAGCAGTACTTC
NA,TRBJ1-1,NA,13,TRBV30,CAWSSLPNTEAFF,TGTGCCTGGAGCTCGCTACCGAACACTGAAGCTTTCTTT
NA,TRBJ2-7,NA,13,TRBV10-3,CASLQEFPYEQYF,TGTGCCAGCCTACAGGAATTCCCCTACGAGCAGTACTTC
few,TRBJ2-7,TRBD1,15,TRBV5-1,CASSPLGQGAYEQYF,TGCGCCAGCAGCCCATTAGGACAGGGGGCCTACGAGCAGTACTTC